This TCR beta chain comes out of a study of read filtering for tumor transcriptome and immune sequencing. This clonotype was counted ten times or more. This library used around 400 ng RNA and molecular barcoded adaptors spanning alpha/delta and beta/gamma chains. TCRdb passed the reads through MiXCR, listing each CDR3 protein once. The sample contains 100,000 to 150,000 distinct CDR3 sequences, 13% of which appear only once. CDR1 is SEHNR and CDR2 is FQNEAQ in the germline V gene (reference sequence). V was clipped by 5 bases and J by 0 bases; unmatched bases: 4. The CDR3 runs to 16 residues. The sequence came from a donor at least 40 years old with multiple myeloma. Sequenced material: a population of CD138-negative cells sorted from bone marrow. This chain joins TRBV7-9 and TRBJ2-5, with 12 bases identical to TRBD2. Written as DNA, the CDR3 is TGTGCCAGCAGCCGTCGACTAGCGGGAGACCAAGAGACCCAGTACTTC. Protein sequence: CASSRRLAGDQETQYF. Based on the CDR3 plus reference TRBV7-9 and TRBJ2-5, the full variable domain is DTGVSQNPRHKITKRGQNVTFRCDPISEHNRLYWYRQTLGQGPEFLTYFQNEAQLEKSRLLSDRFSAERPKGSFSTLEIQRTEQGDSAMYLCASSRRLAGDQETQYFGPGTRLLVL.